This section outlines one T cell receptor (beta chain) sequence together with its context. As yet, its antigen is unknown. This sample was taken from a study of CD8+CD57+ T cells in acquired aplastic anemia. The overall study: Isolated CD4+ and CD8+ cells, once sorted, yielded DNA averaging around 3.1 ug.

This CDR3 has 13 amino acids. CDR1 is SGHAT and CDR2 is FQDESV in the germline V gene (reference sequence). All patients picked for sequencing had shown, by flow cytometry, an expansion of CD8+CD57+ cells. Study results and limitations: Patients and controls had in common approximately 28 CD8+ CDR3 sequences.

Genomic DNA served as template for TCR beta VDJ and CDR3 profiling. TCRdb reanalysed the reads using MiXCR and keeps one entry per CDR3 protein. The table has 200,000 to 250,000 distinct CDR3 sequences, approximately 51% seen once. The clonotype was recovered from a human donor with aplastic anemia. What was sequenced was sorted CD4+, CD8+, or CD8+CD57+ T cells (not recorded which) from PBMCs. The rearrangement uses TRBV11-1 and TRBJ1-6; tentative D call: TRBD1 (6 bases). This CDR3 reads CARGGTYNSPLHF. Written as DNA, the CDR3 is TGTGCTAGAGGGGGGACCTATAATTCACCCCTCCACTTT. Complete variable domain (other parts from reference TRBV11-1 and TRBJ1-6): EAEVAQSPRYKITEKSQAVAFWCDPISGHATLYWYRQILGQGPELLVQFQDESVVDDSQLPKDRFSAERLKGVDSTLKIQPAELGDSAMYLCARGGTYNSPLHFGNGTRLTVT.